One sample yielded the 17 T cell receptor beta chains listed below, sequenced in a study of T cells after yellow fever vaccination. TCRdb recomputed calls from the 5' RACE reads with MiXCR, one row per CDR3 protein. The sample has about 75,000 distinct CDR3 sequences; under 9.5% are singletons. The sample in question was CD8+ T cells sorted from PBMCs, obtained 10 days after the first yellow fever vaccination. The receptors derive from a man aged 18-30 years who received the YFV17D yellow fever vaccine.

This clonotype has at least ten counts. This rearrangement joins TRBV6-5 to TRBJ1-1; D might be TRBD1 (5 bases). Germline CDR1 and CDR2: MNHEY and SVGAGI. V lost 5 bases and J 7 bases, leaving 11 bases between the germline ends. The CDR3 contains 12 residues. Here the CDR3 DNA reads TGTGCCAGCAGTGGGACCTGGGGTGAAGCTTTCTTT. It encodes CASSGTWGEAFF.

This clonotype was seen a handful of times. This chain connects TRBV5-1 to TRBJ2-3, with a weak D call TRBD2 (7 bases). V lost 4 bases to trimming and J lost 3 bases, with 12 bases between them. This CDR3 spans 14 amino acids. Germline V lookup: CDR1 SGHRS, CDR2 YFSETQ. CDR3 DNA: TGCGCCAGCAGCGGGGGGGCCTGGACAGATACGCAGTATTTT. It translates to CASSGGAWTDTQYF.

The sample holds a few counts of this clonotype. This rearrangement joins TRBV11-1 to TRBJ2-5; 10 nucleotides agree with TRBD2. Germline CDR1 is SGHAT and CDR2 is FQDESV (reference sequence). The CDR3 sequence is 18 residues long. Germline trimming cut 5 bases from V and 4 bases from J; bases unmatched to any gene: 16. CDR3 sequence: CASSPRGLAGATGETQYF. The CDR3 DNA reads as TGTGCCAGCAGCCCGAGGGGGCTAGCGGGGGCCACGGGAGAGACCCAGTACTTC.

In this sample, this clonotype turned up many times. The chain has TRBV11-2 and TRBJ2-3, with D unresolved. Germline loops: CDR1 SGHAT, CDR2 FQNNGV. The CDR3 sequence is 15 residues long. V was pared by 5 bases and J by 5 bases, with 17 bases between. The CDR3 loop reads CASSLTAGMGDTQYF. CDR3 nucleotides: TGTGCCAGCAGCCTCACCGCTGGGATGGGAGATACGCAGTATTTT.

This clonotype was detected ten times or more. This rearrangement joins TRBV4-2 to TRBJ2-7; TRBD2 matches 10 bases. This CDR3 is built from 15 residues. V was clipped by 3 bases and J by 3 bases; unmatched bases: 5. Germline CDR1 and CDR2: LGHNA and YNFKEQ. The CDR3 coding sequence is TGTGCCAGCAGCCAGGGGACTAGCGCCGGCTACGAGCAGTACTTC. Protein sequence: CASSQGTSAGYEQYF.

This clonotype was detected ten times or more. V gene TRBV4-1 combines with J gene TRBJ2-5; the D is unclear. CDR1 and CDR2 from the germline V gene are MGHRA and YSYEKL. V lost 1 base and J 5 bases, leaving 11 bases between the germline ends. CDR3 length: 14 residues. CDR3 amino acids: CASSQGVGRETQYF. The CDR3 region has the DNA TGCGCCAGCAGCCAAGGGGTGGGAAGGGAGACCCAGTACTTC.

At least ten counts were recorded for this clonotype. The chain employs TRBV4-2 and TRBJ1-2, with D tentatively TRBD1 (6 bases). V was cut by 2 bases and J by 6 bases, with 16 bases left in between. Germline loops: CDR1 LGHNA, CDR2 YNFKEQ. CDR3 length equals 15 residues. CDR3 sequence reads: CASSQTPRQVNGYTF. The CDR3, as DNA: TGTGCCAGCAGCCAAACTCCAAGACAGGTCAATGGCTACACCTTC.

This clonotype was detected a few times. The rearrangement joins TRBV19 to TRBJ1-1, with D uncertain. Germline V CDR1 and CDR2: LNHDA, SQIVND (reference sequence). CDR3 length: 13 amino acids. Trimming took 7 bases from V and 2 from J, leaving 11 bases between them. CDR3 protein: CASNGLYNTEAFF. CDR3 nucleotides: TGTGCCAGTAACGGGTTATACAACACTGAAGCTTTCTTT. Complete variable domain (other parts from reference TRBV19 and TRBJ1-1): DGGITQSPKYLFRKEGQNVTLSCEQNLNHDAMYWYRQDPGQGLRLIYYSQIVNDFQKGDIAEGYSVSREKKESFPLTVTSAQKNPTAFYLCASNGLYNTEAFFGQGTRLTVV.

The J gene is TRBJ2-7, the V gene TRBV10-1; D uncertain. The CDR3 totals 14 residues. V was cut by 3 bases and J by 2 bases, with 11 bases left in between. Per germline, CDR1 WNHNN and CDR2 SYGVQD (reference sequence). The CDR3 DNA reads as TGCGCCAGCAGTGAATCCGGGCTTCCCTACGAGCAGTACTTC. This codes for CASSESGLPYEQYF.

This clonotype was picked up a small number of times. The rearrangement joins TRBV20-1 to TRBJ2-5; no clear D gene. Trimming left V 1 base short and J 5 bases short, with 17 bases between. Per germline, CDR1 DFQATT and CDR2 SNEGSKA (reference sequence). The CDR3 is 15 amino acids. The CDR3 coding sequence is TGCAGTGCTAGAGTGGGGTTCATTACCGGGGAGACCCAGTACTTC. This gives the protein CSARVGFITGETQYF.

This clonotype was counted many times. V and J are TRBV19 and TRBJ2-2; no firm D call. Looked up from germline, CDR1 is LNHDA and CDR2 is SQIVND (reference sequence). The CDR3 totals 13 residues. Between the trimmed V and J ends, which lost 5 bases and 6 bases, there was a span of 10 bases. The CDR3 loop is CASSHDIPGELFF. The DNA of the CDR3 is TGTGCCAGTAGTCACGACATCCCCGGGGAGCTGTTTTTT.

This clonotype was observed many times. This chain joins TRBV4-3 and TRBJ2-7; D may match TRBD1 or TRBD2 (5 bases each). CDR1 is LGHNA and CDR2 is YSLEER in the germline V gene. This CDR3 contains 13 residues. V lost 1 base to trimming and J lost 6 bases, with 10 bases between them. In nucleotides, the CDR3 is TGCGCCAGCAGCCAAGCCCTTGGGGGCGAGCAGTACTTC. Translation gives CASSQALGGEQYF.

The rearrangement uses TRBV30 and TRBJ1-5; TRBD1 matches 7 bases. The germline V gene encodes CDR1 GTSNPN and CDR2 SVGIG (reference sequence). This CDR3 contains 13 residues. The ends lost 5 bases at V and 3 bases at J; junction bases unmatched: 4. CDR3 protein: CAWGGQDNQPQHF. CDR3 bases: TGTGCCTGGGGAGGACAGGACAATCAGCCCCAGCATTTT.

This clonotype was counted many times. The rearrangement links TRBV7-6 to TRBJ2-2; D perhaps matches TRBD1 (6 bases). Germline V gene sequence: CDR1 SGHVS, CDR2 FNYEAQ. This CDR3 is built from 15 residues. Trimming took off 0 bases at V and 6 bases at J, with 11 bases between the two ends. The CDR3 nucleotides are TGTGCCAGCAGCTTAGCTACAGGGCCCGCCGGGGAGCTGTTTTTT. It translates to CASSLATGPAGELFF.

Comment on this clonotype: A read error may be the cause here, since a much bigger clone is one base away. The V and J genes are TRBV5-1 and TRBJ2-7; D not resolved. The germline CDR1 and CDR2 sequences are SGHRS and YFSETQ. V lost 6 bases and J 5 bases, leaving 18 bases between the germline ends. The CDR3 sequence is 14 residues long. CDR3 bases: TGCGCCAGCATGGGTACGAGAGGAACCAACGAGCAGTACTTC. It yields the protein CASMGTRGTNEQYF.

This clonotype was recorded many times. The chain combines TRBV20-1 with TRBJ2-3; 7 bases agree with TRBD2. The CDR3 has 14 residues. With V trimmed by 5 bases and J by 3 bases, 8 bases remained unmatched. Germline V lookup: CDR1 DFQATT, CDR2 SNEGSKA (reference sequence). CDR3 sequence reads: CSAFDWGGTDTQYF. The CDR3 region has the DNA TGCAGTGCTTTTGACTGGGGGGGGACAGATACGCAGTATTTT.

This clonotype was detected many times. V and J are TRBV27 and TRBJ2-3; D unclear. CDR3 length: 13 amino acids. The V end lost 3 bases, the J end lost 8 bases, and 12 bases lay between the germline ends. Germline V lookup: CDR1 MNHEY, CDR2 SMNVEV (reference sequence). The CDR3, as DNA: TGTGCCAGCAGTTTTGCCCTTGACTTTACGCAGTATTTT. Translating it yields CASSFALDFTQYF.